A single sample gave rise to the 14 T cell receptor beta chains below, sequenced in a study of human T cells and chemical hapten exposure. Time point meaning: patch test 1, 2 weeks after DPC sensitization. Described treatment: therapeutic diphenylcyclopropenone sensitization with weekly scalp DPC. TCRdb itself ran the RACE reads through MiXCR, one entry per CDR3 protein. The profile shows some 91,000 distinct CDR3 sequences, roughly an eighth of them singletons. Here the sequenced sample was whole blood, taken in connection with sensitization to the hapten diphenylcyclopropenone (DPC). The receptors derive from a woman in her forties with alopecia areata. Some clones in this sample may be carry-over from other donors' samples.

This clonotype was observed a few times. This chain links TRBV7-9 with TRBJ2-7; D gene uncertain. Germline-derived CDR1 and CDR2 are SEHNR and FQNEAQ (reference sequence). The CDR3 spans 12 residues. V was clipped by 5 bases and J by 2 bases, with 7 bases between them. This CDR3 reads CASSNNPYEQYF. The CDR3 nucleotides read TGTGCCAGCAGCAACAACCCCTACGAGCAGTACTTC.

The chain uses TRBV7-2 and TRBJ1-1; a weak D match, TRBD1 (6 bases). This CDR3 spans 14 amino acids. Trimming pared 5 bases from V and 1 base from J, leaving 11 bases between. The germline V gene has CDR1 SGHTA and CDR2 FQGNSA. CDR3 amino acids: CASSPGQTNTEAFF. The CDR3 DNA is TGTGCCAGCAGCCCAGGACAGACGAACACTGAAGCTTTCTTT. Supplemented by reference TRBV7-2 and TRBJ1-1, the full variable domain reads GAGVSQSPSNKVTEKGKDVELRCDPISGHTALYWYRQSLGQGLEFLIYFQGNSAPDKSGLPSDRFSAERTGGSVSTLTIQRTQQEDSAVYLCASSPGQTNTEAFFGQGTRLTVV.

This chain uses TRBV12-3 or TRBV12-4 with TRBJ2-5; no reliable D call. The germline V and J ends were trimmed by 6 bases and 3 bases, with 14 bases remaining between them. The CDR3 consists of 14 residues. The CDR3 is CASSPSSGKETQYF. Written as DNA, the CDR3 is TGTGCCAGCAGCCCCTCCAGTGGGAAAGAGACCCAGTACTTC.

This clonotype was recorded many times. The chain carries TRBV20-1 and TRBJ2-2; maybe TRBD1 (5 bases). Trimming pared 5 bases from V and 2 bases from J, leaving 12 bases between. CDR3 length equals 14 residues. Germline CDR1 DFQATT, CDR2 SNEGSKA (reference sequence). DNA for the CDR3: TGCAGTGCTCCGGACAAACCAAACACCGGGGAGCTGTTTTTT. This encodes CSAPDKPNTGELFF.

This clonotype was seen more than once but under ten times. This sequence joins TRBV19 and TRBJ1-5, with D perhaps matching TRBD1 (6 bases). Trimming cost V 3 bases and J 2 bases, with 14 bases left between them. Germline values: CDR1 LNHDA, CDR2 SQIVND (reference sequence). The CDR3 spans 16 residues. CDR3 residues: CASSIPRQERNQPQHF. The DNA of the CDR3 is TGTGCCAGTAGTATTCCCAGACAGGAACGCAATCAGCCCCAGCATTTT. Full variable domain (missing parts from reference TRBV19 and TRBJ1-5): DGGITQSPKYLFRKEGQNVTLSCEQNLNHDAMYWYRQDPGQGLRLIYYSQIVNDFQKGDIAEGYSVSREKKESFPLTVTSAQKNPTAFYLCASSIPRQERNQPQHFGDGTRLSIL.

This chain connects TRBV4-1 to TRBJ2-1; D is possibly TRBD2 (6 bases). Germline CDR1 MGHRA, CDR2 YSYEKL. V shed 1 base and J shed 4 bases, with 17 bases lying between them. This CDR3 has 17 amino acids. The CDR3 DNA reads TGCGCCAGCAGCCAAGGGAGGGGACTTAGCGGATACAATGAGCAGTTCTTC. Amino acid sequence: CASSQGRGLSGYNEQFF.

CDR3 nucleotide sequence: TGTGCCAGTAGCTCCCAATTTGTAGGGACCGGGGAGCTGTTTTTT. Its protein is CASSSQFVGTGELFF. The chain employs TRBV19 and TRBJ2-2; D call uncertain. Trimming stripped 6 bases from V and 5 bases from J, with 16 bases between. CDR1 and CDR2 (germline): LNHDA, SQIVND (reference sequence). This CDR3 has 15 amino acids.

This clonotype was seen a few times. The J gene is TRBJ2-2, the V gene TRBV6-2 or TRBV6-3; D is undetermined. Trimming left V 4 bases short and J 3 bases short, with 12 bases between. The CDR3 loop spans 15 amino acids. CDR1 MNHEY and CDR2 SVGEGT come from the germline V gene. CDR3 protein: CASSSPPTYTGELFF. CDR3 bases: TGTGCCAGCAGTTCCCCTCCGACTTACACCGGGGAGCTGTTTTTT.

This clonotype was seen more than once but under ten times. The V gene is TRBV7-2, the J gene TRBJ2-1; D gene unclear. Germline-derived CDR1 and CDR2 are SGHTA and FQGNSA. This CDR3 is 14 amino acids long. Deletions cut 3 bases from V and 3 bases from J, with 9 bases between. CDR3 nucleotides: TGTGCCAGCAGCTTTCCAGCCCTCTACAATGAGCAGTTCTTC. It is translated as CASSFPALYNEQFF. Full variable domain (outside the CDR3, taken from reference TRBV7-2 and TRBJ2-1): GAGVSQSPSNKVTEKGKDVELRCDPISGHTALYWYRQSLGQGLEFLIYFQGNSAPDKSGLPSDRFSAERTGGSVSTLTIQRTQQEDSAVYLCASSFPALYNEQFFGPGTRLTVL.

The genes are TRBV5-6 and TRBJ2-5; 8 nucleotides agree with TRBD1. The V gene end was trimmed by 2 bases and the J gene end by 7 bases; junction bases not matched to a gene: 4. The CDR3 has 13 residues. The germline V gene has CDR1 SGHDT and CDR2 YYEEEE. The CDR3 here is CASSFGQGRTQYF. CDR3 bases: TGTGCCAGCAGCTTCGGACAGGGAAGGACCCAGTACTTC. The variable domain in full, completed from reference TRBV5-6 and TRBJ2-5, reads DAGVTQSPTHLIKTRGQQVTLRCSPKSGHDTVSWYQQALGQGPQFIFQYYEEEERQRGNFPDRFSGHQFPNYSSELNVNALLLGDSALYLCASSFGQGRTQYFGPGTRLLVL.

This clonotype has more than one count but fewer than ten. The gene calls are TRBV7-8 and TRBJ1-5; tentatively, D is TRBD1 (5 bases). This CDR3 spans 16 amino acids. The germline V and J ends were trimmed by 0 bases and 1 base, with 10 bases remaining between them. Germline V lookup: CDR1 SGHVS, CDR2 FQNEAQ. This CDR3 is CASSLAGGESNQPQHF. The CDR3 DNA reads as TGTGCCAGCAGCTTAGCCGGAGGGGAGAGCAATCAGCCCCAGCATTTT.

This clonotype was counted only a few times. V and J are TRBV4-2 and TRBJ2-5, with 7 bases lining up with TRBD2. J gave up 5 bases and V 4 bases, and 4 bases lay outside the gene matches. The CDR3 sequence is 13 residues long. CDR1 LGHNA and CDR2 YNFKEQ come from the germline V gene. CDR3 nucleotide sequence: TGTGCCAGCAGCCGGGGAGGGGAGGAGACCCAGTACTTC. Protein product: CASSRGGEETQYF.

This clonotype was seen a handful of times. This chain links TRBV29-1 with TRBJ2-1, with 11 bases lining up with TRBD2. CDR1 and CDR2 from the germline V gene are SQVTM and ANQGSEA. This CDR3 is 14 amino acids long. The V segment lost 7 bases and the J segment 9 bases; nucleotides outside the gene matches: 11. The CDR3 coding sequence is TGCAGCGCCGAAGCTAGCGGGAGGATTGGTGAGCAGTTCTTC. Translated: CSAEASGRIGEQFF.

This clonotype has ten or more counts. The rearrangement joins TRBV18 to TRBJ2-4; 8 nucleotides align to TRBD2. The CDR3 covers 19 residues. The V segment lost 3 bases and the J segment 0 bases; nucleotides outside the gene matches: 13. Germline V gene lookup returns CDR1 KGHSH and CDR2 LQKENI. Here the CDR3 DNA reads TGTGCCAGCTCACCCCCGGGTAGCGGGACATCTCTAGCCAAAAACATTCAGTACTTC. Residues: CASSPPGSGTSLAKNIQYF. Drawing the rest from reference TRBV18 and TRBJ2-4, the complete variable domain is NAGVMQNPRHLVRRRGQEARLRCSPMKGHSHVYWYRQLPEEGLKFMVYLQKENIIDESGMPKERFSAEFPKEGPSILRIQQVVRGDSAAYFCASSPPGSGTSLAKNIQYFGAGTRLSVL.